These T cell receptor beta chains were read from a single sample in a study of shared clonotypes between healthy human individuals. Produced via immunoSEQ multiplex PCR; TCRdb's table is partial and in-frame only. The repertoire includes roughly 600,000 clones, roughly 98% of them detected once, and 0.3% sits in the top ten. The sample was naive CD8+ T cells sorted from blood. Receptors were obtained from a man younger than 40 in good health. Both conserved end residues are part of each CDR3. A D gene is named only where the DNA matches it firmly. Expanded clones get a size class; other rows say once, few or many, or leave the size out.

size	V	J	D	DNA	CDR3
few	TRBV7-9	TRBJ1-5	.	TGTGCCAGCAGCTTAGGAGGTCAGCCCCAGCATTTT	CASSLGGQPQHF
.	TRBV15	TRBJ1-5	.	TGTGCCACCAGCAGAGATTTGGCTCAGCCCCAGCATTTT	CATSRDLAQPQHF
.	TRBV5-6	TRBJ2-7	TRBD2	TGTGCCAGCAGCGGGGGACTAGCGGGAAACCTCTACGAGCAGTACTTC	CASSGGLAGNLYEQYF
.	TRBV7-6	TRBJ2-1	.	TGTGCCAGCAGCGGTTTGGGCTCGGGGGACAATAATGAGCAGTTCTTC	CASSGLGSGDNNEQFF
.	TRBV4-1	TRBJ1-1	.	TGCGCCAGCAGCCAAGGAGGGATGAACACTGAAGCTTTCTTT	CASSQGGMNTEAFF
.	TRBV19	TRBJ1-2	.	TGTGCCAGTAGTATCCCTCCAGATCGAGGCTATGGCTACACCTTC	CASSIPPDRGYGYTF
.	TRBV7-2	TRBJ2-1	.	TGTGCCAGCAGCAGAAGCCAGAGCTACAATGAGCAGTTCTTC	CASSRSQSYNEQFF
.	TRBV6-6	TRBJ2-3	TRBD2	TGTGCCAGCACCCTTGGGACTAGCGGGACAGATACGCAGTATTTT	CASTLGTSGTDTQYF
once	TRBV2	TRBJ2-5	TRBD2	TGTGCCAGCAGTGAACTAGCGGGGGACCAAGAGACCCAGTACTTC	CASSELAGDQETQYF
once	TRBV27	TRBJ2-7	.	TGTGCCAGCAGTACCGGGGAATGGTCCCACGAGCAGTACTTC	CASSTGEWSHEQYF
.	TRBV14	TRBJ1-2	.	TGTGCCAGCAGCCAAGTACAAAACTATGGCTACACCTTC	CASSQVQNYGYTF
.	TRBV2	TRBJ2-7	.	TGTGCCAGCAGCCCCAGGACAGACAGCTACGAGCAGTACTTC	CASSPRTDSYEQYF
.	TRBV27	TRBJ2-5	TRBD2	TGTGCCAGCAGTAAAACCTGGACTAGCGGGAGGGCGGAGACCCAGTACTTC	CASSKTWTSGRAETQYF
.	TRBV6-1	TRBJ2-7	.	TGTGCCAGCAGTGAAGAAATTTCTAGCGCCTACGAGCAGTACTTC	CASSEEISSAYEQYF
.	TRBV2	TRBJ2-7	.	TGTGCCAGCAGTGAATGGATCGGGGGACAAACCTACGAGCAGTACTTC	CASSEWIGGQTYEQYF
.	TRBV29-1	TRBJ2-1	TRBD2	TGCAGCGTTGAGGGTAGCGGGAGGGGTTGGTACAATGAGCAGTTCTTC	CSVEGSGRGWYNEQFF
.	TRBV7-7	TRBJ2-2	.	TGTGCCAGCAGCCCTAGGGTCGACACCGGGGAGCTGTTTTTT	CASSPRVDTGELFF
.	TRBV15	TRBJ2-3	TRBD1	TGTGCCACCAGCAGAGGCCGGGACAGGGGGAAGGATACGCAGTATTTT	CATSRGRDRGKDTQYF
.	TRBV25-1	TRBJ2-7	.	TGTGCCAGCAGTGAAGTGGACAGCAGCTCCTACGAGCAGTACTTC	CASSEVDSSSYEQYF
.	TRBV28	TRBJ2-2	TRBD2	TGTGCCAGCAGTTTTTGGAGTAGCGGGATGTCCGGGGAGCTGTTTTTT	CASSFWSSGMSGELFF
.	TRBV28	TRBJ1-5	.	TGTGCCAGCAGTGAAAACCCCCCGAGCAATCAGCCCCAGCATTTT	CASSENPPSNQPQHF
.	TRBV9	TRBJ2-2	.	TGTGCCAGCAGCGTAGGAGGGAACACCGGGGAGCTGTTTTTT	CASSVGGNTGELFF
.	TRBV15	TRBJ2-1	TRBD1	TGTGCCACCAGCAGATTATCCGGGACAGGGGAATCGGAGCAGTTCTTC	CATSRLSGTGESEQFF
.	TRBV5-6	TRBJ2-5	.	TGTGCCAGCAGCTTGCGAGAGACCCAGTACTTC	CASSLRETQYF
.	TRBV7-2	TRBJ2-7	.	TGTGCCAGCAGCTACCGGACAGCGACAAACTCCTACGAGCAGTACTTC	CASSYRTATNSYEQYF
.	TRBV28	TRBJ2-7	.	TGTGCCAGCAGCACCAGTCTCTCCTACGAGCAGTACTTC	CASSTSLSYEQYF
.	TRBV2	TRBJ2-7	.	TGTGCCAGCAATCAACCGGGTCTTTTATACGAGCAGTACTTC	CASNQPGLLYEQYF
.	TRBV9	TRBJ2-7	TRBD2	TGTGCCAGCAGCGGCCTAAGCGGGAGCGATATAGAGCAGTACTTC	CASSGLSGSDIEQYF
.	TRBV4-3	TRBJ2-6	.	TGCGCCAGCAGCCACTCCAGGGCGGCTGGGGCCAACGTCCTGACTTTC	CASSHSRAAGANVLTF
.	TRBV5-6	TRBJ2-7	TRBD2	TGTGCCAGCAGCCTCGGGGACTATTACGAGCAGTACTTC	CASSLGDYYEQYF
once	TRBV11-2	TRBJ1-4	.	TGTGCCAGCAGCCCCCGCCTCGAGGAAAAACTGTTTTTT	CASSPRLEEKLFF
.	TRBV28	TRBJ1-1	TRBD1	TGTGCCAGCAAGGGGGCTTCTGAAGCTTTCTTT	CASKGASEAFF
.	TRBV13	TRBJ2-3	.	TGTGCCAGCAGCAACACTAGGGATACGCAGTATTTT	CASSNTRDTQYF
.	TRBV11-2	TRBJ2-1	TRBD2	TGTGCCAGCAGCTCCTCGACTAGCATAAACCTTCAGTTCTTC	CASSSSTSINLQFF
.	TRBV7-3	TRBJ2-1	TRBD2	TGTGCCAGCAGCTCCTCTAGGACTAGCGGAGCCTACAATGAGCAGTTCTTC	CASSSSRTSGAYNEQFF
once	TRBV14	TRBJ2-5	TRBD1	TGTGCCAGCAGCCGCCTGGGACAGGTTTGGGAGACCCAGTACTTC	CASSRLGQVWETQYF
.	TRBV29-1	TRBJ1-1	.	TGCAGCGTCAACCTAGGACTCTCTGAAGCTTTCTTT	CSVNLGLSEAFF